A selection of T cell receptor beta chains follows, all from one sample in a study of T cell responses to AZD1222 COVID-19 vaccine. Sequenced by immunoSEQ multiplex PCR; TCRdb stores in-frame clones only, minus some. The sample includes roughly 110,000 clones, 90% of them seen just once. The source was peripheral blood, collected 28 days after the second AZD1222 dose. These receptors all stem from an adult who received the AZD1222 COVID-19 vaccine. The CDR3 runs from the conserved cysteine through the conserved F or W. A D gene is named only where the DNA matches it firmly. Rows give clone size only sometimes, using once, few, many, or a class for an expanded clone.

v_call,j_call,d_call,clone_size,cdr3_aa,cdr3_nt
TRBV4-3,TRBJ1-2,.,.,CASSQHGGANYGYTF,TGCGCCAGCAGCCAACACGGGGGAGCTAACTATGGCTACACCTTC
TRBV5-1,TRBJ2-7,.,.,CASSPQGGIYEQYF,TGCGCCAGCAGCCCCCAGGGGGGAATTTACGAGCAGTACTTC
TRBV6-5,TRBJ1-1,TRBD1,.,CASSYSQGADEAFF,TGTGCCAGCAGTTACTCGCAGGGGGCTGATGAAGCTTTCTTT
TRBV7-8,TRBJ1-5,TRBD1,.,CASSLRARGLGQPQHF,TGTGCCAGCAGCTTAAGGGCCAGGGGGCTAGGTCAGCCCCAGCATTTT
TRBV6-1,TRBJ2-7,.,.,CASSEITGAAYEQYF,TGTGCCAGCAGTGAGATCACCGGGGCGGCCTACGAGCAGTACTTC
TRBV27,TRBJ2-1,.,once,CASSLSVDEQFF,TGTGCCAGCAGTTTATCGGTTGATGAGCAGTTCTTC
TRBV7-2,TRBJ2-7,TRBD2,.,CASSYPSSAGAGYEQYF,TGCGCCAGCAGCTACCCCTCTTCAGCGGGGGCCGGCTACGAGCAGTACTTC
TRBV18,TRBJ2-3,.,.,CASSPLTEGRDTQYF,TGTGCCAGCTCACCACTCACAGAGGGGAGAGATACGCAGTATTTT
TRBV25-1,TRBJ1-2,.,.,CASCDRDHNYGYTF,TGTGCCAGCTGTGACCGGGACCATAACTATGGCTACACCTTC
TRBV9,TRBJ1-4,TRBD1,.,CASSPGGTNEKLFF,TGTGCCAGCAGCCCAGGGGGGACTAATGAAAAACTGTTTTTT
TRBV5-4,TRBJ2-7,.,.,CASSPPQPESYEQYF,TGTGCCAGCAGCCCACCCCAGCCTGAATCCTACGAGCAGTACTTC
TRBV4-3,TRBJ2-3,.,.,CASSQGSPSRTDTQYF,TGCGCCAGCAGCCAAGGTAGTCCTAGCCGGACTGATACGCAGTATTTT
TRBV30,TRBJ1-5,.,.,CAWSGQSHQPQHF,TGTGCCTGGAGTGGGCAGAGCCATCAGCCCCAGCATTTT
TRBV6-2/TRBV6-3,TRBJ1-5,.,.,CASSYRGDQPQHF,TGTGCCAGCAGTTATAGAGGGGATCAGCCCCAGCATTTT
TRBV18,TRBJ2-5,TRBD2,.,CASYPSGAVETQYF,TGTGCCAGCTACCCTAGCGGGGCCGTTGAGACCCAGTACTTC
TRBV9,TRBJ2-7,.,.,CASSAPSQSYEQYF,TGTGCCAGCAGCGCTCCTAGTCAGTCCTACGAGCAGTACTTC
TRBV11-2,TRBJ1-6,.,.,CASSLVVGSSYNSPLHF,TGTGCCAGCAGCTTAGTTGTAGGGAGCTCCTATAATTCACCCCTCCACTTT
TRBV18,TRBJ2-7,.,few,CASSPPTVTYEQYF,TGTGCCAGCTCACCACCTACCGTCACCTACGAGCAGTACTTC
TRBV3-1/TRBV3-2,TRBJ2-1,TRBD1,.,CASSPWGQGFLVF,TGTGCCAGCAGCCCCTGGGGACAGGGATTCTTGGTCTTC
TRBV11-2,TRBJ2-7,.,.,CASSLDPLEQYF,TGTGCCAGCAGCTTAGATCCCCTCGAGCAGTACTTC
TRBV7-3,TRBJ1-2,.,.,CASSLRSDNPNYGYTF,TGTGCCAGCAGCTTACGAAGTGACAACCCTAACTATGGCTACACCTTC
TRBV11-3,TRBJ1-1,TRBD1,.,CASSPGQGELNTEAFF,TGTGCCAGCAGCCCTGGACAGGGGGAGTTGAACACTGAAGCTTTCTTT
TRBV6-2/TRBV6-3,TRBJ2-1,TRBD2,.,CASIPAPLLAGGGYNEQFF,TGTGCCAGCATCCCGGCGCCGCTACTAGCGGGGGGAGGCTACAATGAGCAGTTCTTC
TRBV5-1,TRBJ2-5,.,.,CASSSQGRGETQYF,TGCGCCAGCAGCTCACAGGGCAGGGGAGAGACCCAGTACTTC
TRBV11-2,TRBJ1-2,.,.,CASSLGVAAVGYTF,TGTGCCAGCAGCTTAGGTGTCGCGGCAGTTGGCTACACCTTC
TRBV28,TRBJ1-4,.,.,CASSFGAGSGKLFF,TGTGCCAGCAGTTTCGGAGCAGGGTCGGGAAAACTGTTTTTT
TRBV7-9,TRBJ2-2,TRBD1,.,CASSLGTGVGGELFF,TGTGCCAGCAGCTTAGGCACAGGGGTTGGCGGGGAGCTGTTTTTT
TRBV5-1,TRBJ2-1,.,.,CASSSPGEQFF,TGCGCCAGCAGCTCCCCGGGTGAGCAGTTCTTC
TRBV6-5,TRBJ2-2,.,.,CASSYVRGTYTGELFF,TGTGCCAGCAGTTACGTCCGGGGGACCTACACCGGGGAGCTGTTTTTT
TRBV7-9,TRBJ1-1,TRBD1,.,CASTNQGAQNTEAFF,TGTGCCAGCACCAACCAGGGGGCGCAGAACACTGAAGCTTTCTTT
TRBV27,TRBJ1-5,.,.,CASWGALNQPQHF,TGTGCCAGCTGGGGGGCCCTAAATCAGCCCCAGCATTTT
TRBV6-5,TRBJ2-3,.,.,CASSYSFDTQYF,TGTGCCAGCAGTTACTCGTTCGATACGCAGTATTTT
TRBV7-6,TRBJ1-3,.,.,CASSLEEQRNTIYF,TGTGCCAGCAGCTTAGAAGAACAGAGGAACACCATATATTTT
TRBV11-2,TRBJ2-1,.,.,CASSLGGEEQFF,TGTGCCAGCAGCTTAGGGGGCGAGGAGCAGTTCTTC
TRBV2,TRBJ2-2,TRBD1,once,CARGQENTGELFF,TGTGCCAGGGGACAGGAGAACACCGGGGAGCTGTTTTTT
TRBV5-1,TRBJ1-5,TRBD1,many,CASSLVRQGYRQPQHF,TGCGCCAGCAGCTTGGTTCGACAGGGGTACAGGCAGCCCCAGCATTTT
TRBV7-9,TRBJ2-3,.,.,CASSVYKGGTTDTQYF,TGTGCCAGCAGCGTATACAAGGGCGGGACGACAGATACGCAGTATTTT
TRBV5-4,TRBJ2-5,.,.,CASSPNDGLTQYF,TGTGCCAGCAGCCCCAATGACGGGCTTACCCAGTACTTC
TRBV11-2,TRBJ2-3,TRBD2,.,CASSLISGGADTQYF,TGTGCCAGCAGCTTAATTAGCGGGGGCGCAGATACGCAGTATTTT
TRBV3-1/TRBV3-2,TRBJ2-3,.,.,CASSPAGTDTQYF,TGTGCCAGCAGCCCGGCGGGCACAGATACGCAGTATTTT
TRBV7-6,TRBJ2-5,.,.,CASSSSGETQYF,TGTGCCAGCAGCTCAAGTGGGGAGACCCAGTACTTC
TRBV4-2,TRBJ2-1,.,.,CASSPQDRYNEQFF,TGTGCCAGCAGCCCTCAGGACAGATACAATGAGCAGTTCTTC
TRBV9,TRBJ2-7,.,.,CASSPTNTIYEQYF,TGTGCCAGCAGCCCTACTAACACAATCTACGAGCAGTACTTC
TRBV5-1,TRBJ2-3,.,.,CASSAPRGQSTDTQYF,TGCGCCAGCAGCGCTCCCCGGGGGCAGAGCACAGATACGCAGTATTTT
TRBV6-5,TRBJ1-5,.,.,CASSDYGGDQPQHF,TGTGCCAGCAGCGATTATGGGGGGGATCAGCCCCAGCATTTT
TRBV6-5,TRBJ2-7,TRBD2,.,CASSLGGNQQYF,TGTGCCAGCAGTCTGGGAGGGAACCAGCAGTACTTC
TRBV7-9,TRBJ2-7,.,once,CASSGYTGIYEQYF,TGTGCCAGCAGCGGATACACAGGGATCTACGAGCAGTACTTC
TRBV3-1/TRBV3-2,TRBJ1-2,TRBD1,.,CASSHLGTAPYGYTF,TGTGCCAGCAGCCATTTGGGGACAGCACCGTATGGCTACACCTTC
TRBV9,TRBJ2-3,TRBD2,.,CASSARVAGEHSQYF,TGTGCCAGCAGCGCCCGGGTTGCGGGGGAGCATTCGCAGTATTTT
TRBV7-3,TRBJ2-2,TRBD1,.,CASSRDSNTGELFF,TGTGCCAGCAGTCGGGACAGCAACACCGGGGAGCTGTTTTTT
TRBV14,TRBJ2-2,.,.,CASSAQPGATGELFF,TGTGCCAGCAGCGCCCAACCAGGGGCCACCGGGGAGCTGTTTTTT
TRBV7-6,TRBJ1-1,.,.,CASSLVPTVNTEAFF,TGTGCCAGCAGCTTAGTCCCAACAGTGAACACTGAAGCTTTCTTT
TRBV7-3,TRBJ2-2,.,.,CASSSQWTANTGELFF,TGTGCCAGCAGCTCCCAGTGGACCGCGAACACCGGGGAGCTGTTTTTT
TRBV2,TRBJ1-1,.,.,CASSLTTNTEAFF,TGTGCCAGCAGTCTCACAACGAACACTGAAGCTTTCTTT